This entry concerns a single T cell receptor (beta chain). Its specificity is unknown. The protocol was immunoSEQ multiplex PCR, while the TCRdb copy is restricted to in-frame clones and leaves out a portion. The sample has approximately 74,000 clones, about 85% seen once. V lost 4 bases and J lost 0; bases outside the gene matches: 12. Germline CDR1 SGDLS, CDR2 YYNGEE. This CDR3 region has 18 residues. This sample is part of a study of OX40 agonist ivuxolimab in advanced cancers. Turning to the study itself: Every patient in dose escalation had hepatocellular carcinoma, melanoma, renal cell or head and neck cancer. General observations from the study: There was clonal expansion of CD4+ and CD8+ blood T cells by week 6 at 0.1 to 3.0 mg/kg. Among the lowest levels of clonal expansion were found in partial responders at 0.1-3.0 mg/kg.

Here the sequenced sample was CD4+ or CD8+ T cells sorted from blood, taken in a trial of the OX40 agonist ivuxolimab. This clonotype was obtained from an adult with an advanced solid tumor such as melanoma, head and neck, liver or kidney cancer. The chain combines TRBV9 with TRBJ2-3; the match to TRBD2 covers 9 bases. The CDR3 DNA is TGTGCCAGCAGCTACGGCCTGACTAGCGGCTCTAGCACAGATACGCAGTATTTT. It is translated as CASSYGLTSGSSTDTQYF.